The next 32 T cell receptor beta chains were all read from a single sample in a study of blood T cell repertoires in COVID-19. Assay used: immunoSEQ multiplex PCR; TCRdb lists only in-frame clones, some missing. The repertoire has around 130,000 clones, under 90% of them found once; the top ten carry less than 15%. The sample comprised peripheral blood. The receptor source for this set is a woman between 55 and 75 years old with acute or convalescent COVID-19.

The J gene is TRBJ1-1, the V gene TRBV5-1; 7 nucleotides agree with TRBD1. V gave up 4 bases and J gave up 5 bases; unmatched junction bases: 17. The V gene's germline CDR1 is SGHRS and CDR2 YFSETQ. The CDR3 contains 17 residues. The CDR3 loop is CASSPLGDSEPGTEAFF. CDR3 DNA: TGCGCCAGCAGCCCCCTTGGGGACAGCGAACCAGGGACTGAAGCTTTCTTT.

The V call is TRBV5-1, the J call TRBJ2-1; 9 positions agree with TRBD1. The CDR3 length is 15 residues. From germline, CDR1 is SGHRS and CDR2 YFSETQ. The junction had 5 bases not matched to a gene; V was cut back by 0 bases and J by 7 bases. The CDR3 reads CASSLVGTGSNEQFF. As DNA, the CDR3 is TGCGCCAGCAGCTTGGTTGGGACAGGGTCGAATGAGCAGTTCTTC.

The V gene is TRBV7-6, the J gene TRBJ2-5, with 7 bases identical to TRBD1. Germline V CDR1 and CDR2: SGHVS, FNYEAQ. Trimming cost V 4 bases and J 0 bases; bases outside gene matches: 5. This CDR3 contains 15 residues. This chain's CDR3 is CASSSLTGYQETQYF. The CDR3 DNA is TGTGCCAGCAGCTCACTGACAGGGTACCAAGAGACCCAGTACTTC.

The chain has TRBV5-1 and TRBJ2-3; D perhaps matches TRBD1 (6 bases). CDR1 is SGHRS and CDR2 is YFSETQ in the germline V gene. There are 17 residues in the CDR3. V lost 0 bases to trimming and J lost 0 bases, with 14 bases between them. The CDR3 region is CASSLGDMTPSTDTQYF. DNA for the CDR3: TGCGCCAGCAGCTTGGGGGACATGACTCCTAGCACAGATACGCAGTATTTT.

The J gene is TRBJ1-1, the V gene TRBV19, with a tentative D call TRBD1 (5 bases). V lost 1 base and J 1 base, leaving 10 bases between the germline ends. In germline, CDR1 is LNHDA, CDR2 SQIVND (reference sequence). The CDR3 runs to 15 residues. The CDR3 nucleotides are TGTGCCAGTAGTATAGTAGGGGTACCGAACACTGAAGCTTTCTTT. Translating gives CASSIVGVPNTEAFF. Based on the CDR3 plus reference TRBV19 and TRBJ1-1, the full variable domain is DGGITQSPKYLFRKEGQNVTLSCEQNLNHDAMYWYRQDPGQGLRLIYYSQIVNDFQKGDIAEGYSVSREKKESFPLTVTSAQKNPTAFYLCASSIVGVPNTEAFFGQGTRLTVV.

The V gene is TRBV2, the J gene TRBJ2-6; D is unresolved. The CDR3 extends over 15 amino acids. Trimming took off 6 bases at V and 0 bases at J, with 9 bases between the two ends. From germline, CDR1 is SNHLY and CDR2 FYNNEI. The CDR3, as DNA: TGTGCCAGCAGACTTTCAGGCTCTGGGGCCAACGTCCTGACTTTC. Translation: CASRLSGSGANVLTF.

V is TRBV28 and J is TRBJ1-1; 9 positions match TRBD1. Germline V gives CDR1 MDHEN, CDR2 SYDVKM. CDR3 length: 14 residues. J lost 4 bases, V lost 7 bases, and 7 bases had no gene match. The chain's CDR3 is CASTPRDRVTEAFF. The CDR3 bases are TGTGCCAGCACCCCCCGGGACAGGGTCACTGAAGCTTTCTTT.

The CDR3 protein is CASSLGDRGVETQYF. The CDR3, as DNA: TGTGCCAGCAGCTTAGGGGACAGGGGTGTGGAGACCCAGTACTTC. The chain uses TRBV11-3 and TRBJ2-5; 10 bases are a match to TRBD1. V dropped 1 base and J dropped 5; count of bases not matched to a gene: 4. Germline loops: CDR1 SGHNT, CDR2 YENEEA. The CDR3 is made up of 15 amino acids.

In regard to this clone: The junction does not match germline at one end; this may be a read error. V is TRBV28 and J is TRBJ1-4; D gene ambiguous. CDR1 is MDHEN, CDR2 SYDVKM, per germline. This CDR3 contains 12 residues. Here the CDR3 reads CASSPSKEKLFF. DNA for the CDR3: TGTGCCAGCAGTCCATCTAAGGAAAAACTGTTTTTT. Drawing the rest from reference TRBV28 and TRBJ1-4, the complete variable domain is DVKVTQSSRYLVKRTGEKVFLECVQDMDHENMFWYRQDPGLGLRLIYFSYDVKMKEKGDIPEGYSVSREKKERFSLILESASTNQTSMYLCASSPSKEKLFFGSGTQLSVL.

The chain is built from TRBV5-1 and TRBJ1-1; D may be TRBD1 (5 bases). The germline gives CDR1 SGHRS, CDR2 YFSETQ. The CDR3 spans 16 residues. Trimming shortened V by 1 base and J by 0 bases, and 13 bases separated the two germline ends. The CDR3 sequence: CASSLYHRFMNTEAFF. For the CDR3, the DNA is TGCGCCAGCAGCTTGTATCACAGGTTCATGAACACTGAAGCTTTCTTT.

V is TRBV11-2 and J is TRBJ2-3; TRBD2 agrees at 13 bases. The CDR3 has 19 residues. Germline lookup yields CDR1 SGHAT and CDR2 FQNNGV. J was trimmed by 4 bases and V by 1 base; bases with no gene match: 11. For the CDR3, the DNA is TGTGCCAGCAGCTTAGGGAGGACGACTAGCGGGGGGAAAGCAGATACGCAGTATTTT. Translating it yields CASSLGRTTSGGKADTQYF.

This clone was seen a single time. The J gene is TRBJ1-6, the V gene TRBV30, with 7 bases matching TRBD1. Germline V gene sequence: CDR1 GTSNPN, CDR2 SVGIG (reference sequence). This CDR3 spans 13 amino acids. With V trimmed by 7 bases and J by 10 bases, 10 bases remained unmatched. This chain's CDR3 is CASQSQGNSPLHF. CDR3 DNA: TGTGCCTCCCAATCACAGGGGAACTCACCCCTCCACTTT.

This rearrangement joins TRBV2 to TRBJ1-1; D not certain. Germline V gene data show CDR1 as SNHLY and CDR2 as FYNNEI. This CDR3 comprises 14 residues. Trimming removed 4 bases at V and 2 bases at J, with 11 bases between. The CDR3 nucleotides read TGTGCCAGCAGTGGAGCACAAAGAAACACTGAAGCTTTCTTT. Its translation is CASSGAQRNTEAFF.

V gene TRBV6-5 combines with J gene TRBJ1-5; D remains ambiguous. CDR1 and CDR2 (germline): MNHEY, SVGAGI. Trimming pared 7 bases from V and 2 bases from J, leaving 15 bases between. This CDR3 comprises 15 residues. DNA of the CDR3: TGTGCCAGCAAGGAGGCCAGATCGGGCAATCAGCCCCAGCATTTT. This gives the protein CASKEARSGNQPQHF.

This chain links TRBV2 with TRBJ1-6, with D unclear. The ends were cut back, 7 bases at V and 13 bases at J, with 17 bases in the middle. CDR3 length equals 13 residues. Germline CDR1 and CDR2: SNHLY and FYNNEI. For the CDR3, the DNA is TGTGCCAGCAAGGAGAGGGAGCTCGGGCCCCTCCACTTT. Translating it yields CASKERELGPLHF.

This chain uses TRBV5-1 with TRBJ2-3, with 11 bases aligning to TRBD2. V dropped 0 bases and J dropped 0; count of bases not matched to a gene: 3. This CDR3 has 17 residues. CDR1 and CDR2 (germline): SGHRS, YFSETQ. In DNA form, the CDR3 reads TGCGCCAGCAGCTTGGTCGGGACTAGCGGTAGCACAGATACGCAGTATTTT. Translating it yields CASSLVGTSGSTDTQYF.

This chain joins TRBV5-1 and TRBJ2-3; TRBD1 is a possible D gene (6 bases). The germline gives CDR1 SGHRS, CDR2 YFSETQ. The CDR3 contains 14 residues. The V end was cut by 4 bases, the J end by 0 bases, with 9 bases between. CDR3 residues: CASSPDRSTDTQYF. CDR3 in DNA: TGCGCCAGCAGCCCGGACAGAAGCACAGATACGCAGTATTTT.

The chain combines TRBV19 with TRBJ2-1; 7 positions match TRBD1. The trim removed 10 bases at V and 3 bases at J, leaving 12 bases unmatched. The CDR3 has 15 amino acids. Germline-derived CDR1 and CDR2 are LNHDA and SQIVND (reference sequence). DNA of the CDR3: TGTGCCACCTCCACTCCGGGACAGCTCTACAATGAGCAGTTCTTC. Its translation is CATSTPGQLYNEQFF.

CDR3 in amino acids: CASSSNIAGGYNEQFF. Written as DNA, the CDR3 is TGTGCCAGCAGTTCCAATATAGCGGGGGGGTACAATGAGCAGTTCTTC. The chain is built from TRBV6-5 and TRBJ2-1; 11 bases are shared with TRBD2. The CDR3 covers 16 residues. Germline loops: CDR1 MNHEY, CDR2 SVGAGI. Trimming cost V 4 bases and J 4 bases; bases outside gene matches: 6.

CDR3 coding DNA: TGCGCCAGCAGCTTTAGCAAAAATGAAAAACTGTTTTTT. Protein sequence: CASSFSKNEKLFF. The chain recombines TRBV5-1 with TRBJ1-4; no clear D gene. CDR3 length: 13 amino acids. Per the germline V gene, CDR1 is SGHRS and CDR2 is YFSETQ. V was cut by 2 bases and J by 5 bases, with 7 bases left in between.

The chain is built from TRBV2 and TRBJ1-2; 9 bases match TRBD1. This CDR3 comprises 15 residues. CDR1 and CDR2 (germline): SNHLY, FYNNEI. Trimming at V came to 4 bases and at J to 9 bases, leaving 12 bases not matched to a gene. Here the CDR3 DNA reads TGTGCCAGCAGTGTCGGCCCCGGGACAGGGTGGAGCTACACCTTC. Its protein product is CASSVGPGTGWSYTF.

The chain's CDR3 is CASSEQGAGSPLHF. As DNA, the CDR3 is TGTGCCAGCAGTGAACAGGGGGCCGGTTCACCCCTCCACTTT. J is TRBJ1-6 and V is TRBV25-1; TRBD1 aligns across 8 bases. Trimming removed 2 bases from V and 9 bases from J; junction bases left unmatched: 3. The CDR3 sequence is 14 residues long. Germline V gene lookup returns CDR1 MGHDK and CDR2 SYGVNS.

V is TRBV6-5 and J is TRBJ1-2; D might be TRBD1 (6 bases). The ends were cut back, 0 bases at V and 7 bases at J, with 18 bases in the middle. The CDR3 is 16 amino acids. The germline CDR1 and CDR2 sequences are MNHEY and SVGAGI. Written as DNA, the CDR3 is TGTGCCAGCAGTTACTCCCTACTTCGGGGGGCTGGTGGCTACACCTTC. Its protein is CASSYSLLRGAGGYTF.

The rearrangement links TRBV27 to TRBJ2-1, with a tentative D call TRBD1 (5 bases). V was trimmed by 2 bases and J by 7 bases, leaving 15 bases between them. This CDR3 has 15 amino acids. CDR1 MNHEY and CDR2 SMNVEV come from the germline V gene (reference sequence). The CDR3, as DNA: TGTGCCAGCAGTTTAGGGGCGGACCTTACAAATGAGCAGTTCTTC. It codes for CASSLGADLTNEQFF.

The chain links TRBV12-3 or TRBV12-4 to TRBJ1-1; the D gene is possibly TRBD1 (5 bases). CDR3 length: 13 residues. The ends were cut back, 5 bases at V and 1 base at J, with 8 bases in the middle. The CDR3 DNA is TGTGCCAGCAGTAGACAGACGAACACTGAAGCTTTCTTT. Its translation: CASSRQTNTEAFF.

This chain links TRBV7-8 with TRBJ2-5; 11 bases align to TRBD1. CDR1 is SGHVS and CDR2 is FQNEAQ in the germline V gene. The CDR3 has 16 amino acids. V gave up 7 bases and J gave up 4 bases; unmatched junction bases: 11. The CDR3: CASTVYTGTGGETQYF. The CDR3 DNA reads TGTGCCAGCACCGTCTATACCGGGACAGGGGGAGAGACCCAGTACTTC.

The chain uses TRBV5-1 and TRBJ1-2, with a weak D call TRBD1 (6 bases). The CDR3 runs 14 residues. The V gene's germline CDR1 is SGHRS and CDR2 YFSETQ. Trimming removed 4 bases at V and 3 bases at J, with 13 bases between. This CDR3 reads CASSPARTDYGYTF. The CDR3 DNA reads TGCGCCAGCAGCCCGGCACGGACAGACTATGGCTACACCTTC.

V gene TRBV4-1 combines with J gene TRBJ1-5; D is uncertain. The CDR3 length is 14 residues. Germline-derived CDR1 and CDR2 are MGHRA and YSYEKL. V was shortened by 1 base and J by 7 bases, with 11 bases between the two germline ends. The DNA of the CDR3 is TGCGCCAGCAGCCAAGGCAGGCCAGGCCAGCCCCAGCATTTT. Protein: CASSQGRPGQPQHF.

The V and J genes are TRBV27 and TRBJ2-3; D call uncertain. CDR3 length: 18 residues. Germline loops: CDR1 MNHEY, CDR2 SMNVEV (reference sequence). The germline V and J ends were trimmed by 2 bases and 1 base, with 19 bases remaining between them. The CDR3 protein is CASSLGPPRISGTDTQYF. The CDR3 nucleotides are TGTGCCAGCAGTTTAGGTCCCCCTAGGATCTCAGGCACAGATACGCAGTATTTT.

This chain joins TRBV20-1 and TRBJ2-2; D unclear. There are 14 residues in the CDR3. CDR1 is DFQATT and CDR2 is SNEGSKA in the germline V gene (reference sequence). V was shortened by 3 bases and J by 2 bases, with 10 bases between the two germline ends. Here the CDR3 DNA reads TGCAGTGCTAGTGGGTGGCAAAACACCGGGGAGCTGTTTTTT. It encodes CSASGWQNTGELFF.

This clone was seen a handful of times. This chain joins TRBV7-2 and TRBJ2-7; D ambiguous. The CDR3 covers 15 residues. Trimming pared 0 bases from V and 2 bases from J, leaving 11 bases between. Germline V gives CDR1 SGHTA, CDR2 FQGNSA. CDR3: CASSLAFGGTYEQYV. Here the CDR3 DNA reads TGTGCCAGCAGCTTAGCTTTCGGCGGAACCTACGAGCAGTACGTC.

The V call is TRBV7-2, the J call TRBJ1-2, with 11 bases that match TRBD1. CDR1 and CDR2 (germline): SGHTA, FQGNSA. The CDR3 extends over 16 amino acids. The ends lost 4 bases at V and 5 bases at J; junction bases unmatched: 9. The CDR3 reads CASSSPPGQGAYGYTF. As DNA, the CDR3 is TGTGCCAGCAGCTCCCCTCCCGGACAGGGGGCTTATGGCTACACCTTC. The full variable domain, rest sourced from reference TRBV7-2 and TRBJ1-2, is GAGVSQSPSNKVTEKGKDVELRCDPISGHTALYWYRQSLGQGLEFLIYFQGNSAPDKSGLPSDRFSAERTGGSVSTLTIQRTQQEDSAVYLCASSSPPGQGAYGYTFGSGTRLTVV.